A selection of T cell receptor beta chains follows, all from one sample in a study of T cell clones after liver transplantation. The method was immunoSEQ multiplex PCR; TCRdb's version includes in-frame clones alone and lacks a portion of them. This table has tens of thousands of clones, roughly 80% appearing once. The starting material was CD4+ T cells from blood, obtained at the 22-month timepoint. The source is a human patient who received a liver transplant. Among the T cells, some may be from the graft donor. CDR3s include the opening cysteine and the closing phenylalanine or tryptophan. Each record gives: V gene, J gene, D gene, clone size, CDR3 DNA, CDR3 protein. The D gene is left open where the match is weak. Clone sizes are given selectively: once, few, many, or a class where the clone is expanded.

V gene: TRBV9
J gene: TRBJ2-1
D gene: TRBD2
clone size: .
CDR3 DNA: TGTGCCAGCAGCGTTGCGGGACTAGCGGTCAATGAGCAGTTCTTC
CDR3 protein: CASSVAGLAVNEQFF

V gene: TRBV11-3
J gene: TRBJ2-1
D gene: .
clone size: .
CDR3 DNA: TGTGCCAGCAGCTTAGGACCAGCCTACAATGAGCAGTTCTTC
CDR3 protein: CASSLGPAYNEQFF

V gene: TRBV30
J gene: TRBJ2-5
D gene: .
clone size: .
CDR3 DNA: TGTGCCTGGAGTAGCCTGGAAGAGACCCAGTACTTC
CDR3 protein: CAWSSLEETQYF

V gene: TRBV5-5
J gene: TRBJ1-2
D gene: .
clone size: .
CDR3 DNA: TGTGCCAGCAGCTTGGCCAATGTTGCGGGGGCTGGCTACACCTTC
CDR3 protein: CASSLANVAGAGYTF

V gene: TRBV7-9
J gene: TRBJ1-2
D gene: TRBD1
clone size: .
CDR3 DNA: TGTGCCAGCAGCCCAAGGGGGCGTGGCTACACCTTC
CDR3 protein: CASSPRGRGYTF

V gene: TRBV6-6
J gene: TRBJ1-2
D gene: .
clone size: .
CDR3 DNA: TGTGCCAGCAGTTTTGGACAGAGCTATGGCTACACCTTC
CDR3 protein: CASSFGQSYGYTF

V gene: TRBV7-2
J gene: TRBJ2-3
D gene: TRBD2
clone size: .
CDR3 DNA: TGTGCCAGCAGCCTAGAGAGGGCGGGAGCGCAGTATTTT
CDR3 protein: CASSLERAGAQYF

V gene: TRBV20-1
J gene: TRBJ2-5
D gene: .
clone size: .
CDR3 DNA: TGCAGTGCCAGAGCCGTCGGGGACTCATACTTC
CDR3 protein: CSARAVGDSYF

V gene: TRBV19
J gene: TRBJ2-1
D gene: .
clone size: .
CDR3 DNA: TGTGCCAGTACCCCAGACGGCAGCTCCTACAATGAGCAGTTCTTC
CDR3 protein: CASTPDGSSYNEQFF

V gene: TRBV28
J gene: TRBJ2-7
D gene: TRBD1
clone size: .
CDR3 DNA: TGTGCCAGCAAGACAGGGGGCCAGCCGGAGCAGTACTTC
CDR3 protein: CASKTGGQPEQYF

V gene: TRBV18
J gene: TRBJ2-7
D gene: .
clone size: .
CDR3 DNA: TGTGCCAGCTCTACTGGCGGGAGACAGGGCGACTACGAGCAGTACTTC
CDR3 protein: CASSTGGRQGDYEQYF

V gene: TRBV6-5
J gene: TRBJ1-2
D gene: .
clone size: .
CDR3 DNA: TGTGCCAGCAGTTACGGATTCCAGGGGAACTATGGCTACACCTTC
CDR3 protein: CASSYGFQGNYGYTF

V gene: TRBV14
J gene: TRBJ1-4
D gene: .
clone size: .
CDR3 DNA: TGTGCCAGCAGCCAATTAAGCAAACCCACGGGCAGTAATGAAAAACTGTTTTTT
CDR3 protein: CASSQLSKPTGSNEKLFF

V gene: TRBV19
J gene: TRBJ1-2
D gene: TRBD1
clone size: .
CDR3 DNA: TGTGCCAGTACCAAATGGCGAGGGACAGGGGAAAGCTACACCTTC
CDR3 protein: CASTKWRGTGESYTF

V gene: TRBV9
J gene: TRBJ2-1
D gene: TRBD1
clone size: .
CDR3 DNA: TGTGCCAGCAGCACTCGACAGGGGGAGGTTGACAATGAGCAGTTCTTC
CDR3 protein: CASSTRQGEVDNEQFF

V gene: TRBV9
J gene: TRBJ2-1
D gene: .
clone size: .
CDR3 DNA: TGTGCCAGCAGCGCACGTAGAGACTCCTACAATGAGCAGTTCTTC
CDR3 protein: CASSARRDSYNEQFF

V gene: TRBV7-9
J gene: TRBJ2-2
D gene: TRBD1
clone size: .
CDR3 DNA: TGTGCCAGCAGCTTAGGGGGACAGGGTCGGACCGGGGAGCTGTTTTTT
CDR3 protein: CASSLGGQGRTGELFF

V gene: TRBV9
J gene: TRBJ2-3
D gene: .
clone size: once
CDR3 DNA: TGTGCCAGCAGCGGCGGACCGCGGGATACGCAGTATTTT
CDR3 protein: CASSGGPRDTQYF

V gene: TRBV5-1
J gene: TRBJ2-7
D gene: TRBD1
clone size: .
CDR3 DNA: TGCGCCAGCAGCTTGGAACCACAGGGGATAGCCTACGAGCAGTACTTC
CDR3 protein: CASSLEPQGIAYEQYF

V gene: TRBV10-3
J gene: TRBJ1-1
D gene: .
clone size: .
CDR3 DNA: TGTGCCATCAGTGGGGGGCAGGGGTCTGGTTCCACTGAAGCTTTCTTT
CDR3 protein: CAISGGQGSGSTEAFF

V gene: TRBV6-5
J gene: TRBJ1-1
D gene: TRBD1
clone size: .
CDR3 DNA: TGTGCCAGCAGCGCCAGGGGGACTGAAGCTTTCTTT
CDR3 protein: CASSARGTEAFF

V gene: TRBV4-2
J gene: TRBJ2-3
D gene: TRBD2
clone size: once
CDR3 DNA: TGTGCCAGCAGCCAAGGAACTAGCGGGGCCACAGATACGCAGTATTTT
CDR3 protein: CASSQGTSGATDTQYF

V gene: TRBV7-2
J gene: TRBJ2-5
D gene: .
clone size: .
CDR3 DNA: TGTGCCAGCAGCTTTGCAGTGGAGACCCAGTACTTC
CDR3 protein: CASSFAVETQYF

V gene: TRBV7-2
J gene: TRBJ2-2
D gene: .
clone size: .
CDR3 DNA: TGTGCCAGCAGCTTAGACAGGGGACTACTCACCGGGGAGCTGTTTTTT
CDR3 protein: CASSLDRGLLTGELFF

V gene: TRBV7-2
J gene: TRBJ1-2
D gene: .
clone size: once
CDR3 DNA: TGTGCCAGCAGCTCCCCCTCCGGGACGAAGGGCTACACCTTC
CDR3 protein: CASSSPSGTKGYTF

V gene: TRBV28
J gene: TRBJ1-2
D gene: .
clone size: few
CDR3 DNA: TGTGCCAGCAGAAGTGGTGGCTATGGCTACACCTTC
CDR3 protein: CASRSGGYGYTF

V gene: TRBV4-2
J gene: TRBJ1-1
D gene: .
clone size: few
CDR3 DNA: TGTGCCAGCAGCCAAGCATCCCCAGGCTGGGGTGAAGCTTTCTTT
CDR3 protein: CASSQASPGWGEAFF

V gene: TRBV6-1
J gene: TRBJ2-3
D gene: .
clone size: .
CDR3 DNA: TGTGCCAGCAGACGGACCGCTAGCACAGATACGCAGTATTTT
CDR3 protein: CASRRTASTDTQYF

V gene: TRBV7-2
J gene: TRBJ1-6
D gene: TRBD1
clone size: .
CDR3 DNA: TGTGCCAGCAGCATCGGACAGGTCAATTCACCCCTCCACTTT
CDR3 protein: CASSIGQVNSPLHF

V gene: TRBV7-2
J gene: TRBJ2-1
D gene: TRBD2
clone size: .
CDR3 DNA: TGTGCCAGCAAAAATGGACGTGGGGAGGGGAATGAGCAGTTCTTC
CDR3 protein: CASKNGRGEGNEQFF

V gene: TRBV18
J gene: TRBJ2-1
D gene: TRBD2
clone size: .
CDR3 DNA: TGTGCCAGCTCATCTACAGGGAGCGGGAGTAATGAGCAGTTCTTC
CDR3 protein: CASSSTGSGSNEQFF

V gene: TRBV5-5
J gene: TRBJ2-4
D gene: .
clone size: once
CDR3 DNA: TGTGCCAGCAGCTTGGCGGGGTGGGCCGGGGACATTCAGTACTTC
CDR3 protein: CASSLAGWAGDIQYF

V gene: TRBV18
J gene: TRBJ2-3
D gene: TRBD2
clone size: .
CDR3 DNA: TGTGCCAGCTCACCACGTTCCGGACTAGCGGGTGCAGATACGCAGTATTTT
CDR3 protein: CASSPRSGLAGADTQYF

V gene: TRBV5-1
J gene: TRBJ1-1
D gene: .
clone size: .
CDR3 DNA: TGCGCCAGCAGCTTGGAAGAAAACACTGAAGCTTTCTTT
CDR3 protein: CASSLEENTEAFF

V gene: TRBV19
J gene: TRBJ2-3
D gene: .
clone size: .
CDR3 DNA: TGTGCCAGCCGAATGAGGGACACAGATACGCAGTATTTT
CDR3 protein: CASRMRDTDTQYF

V gene: TRBV30
J gene: TRBJ1-5
D gene: TRBD1
clone size: .
CDR3 DNA: TGTGCCTGGAGGGGAACAGGGGGCAGCAATCAGCCCCAGCATTTT
CDR3 protein: CAWRGTGGSNQPQHF

V gene: TRBV7-9
J gene: TRBJ2-1
D gene: TRBD2
clone size: .
CDR3 DNA: TGTGCCAGCAGCTTAGGGACTAGTGTTGATGAGCAGTTCTTC
CDR3 protein: CASSLGTSVDEQFF

V gene: TRBV10-3
J gene: TRBJ2-3
D gene: .
clone size: .
CDR3 DNA: TGTGCCATCAGTGGTGGGGGGGATACGCAGTATTTT
CDR3 protein: CAISGGGDTQYF

V gene: TRBV7-2
J gene: TRBJ2-1
D gene: .
clone size: .
CDR3 DNA: TGTGCCAGTAAAATGGGGTTGGACTCCTACAATGAGCAGTTCTTC
CDR3 protein: CASKMGLDSYNEQFF

V gene: TRBV5-1
J gene: TRBJ1-2
D gene: .
clone size: once
CDR3 DNA: TGCGCCAGCAGCTTGGGTGTTTCAGCGCCCAGTGGCTACACCTTC
CDR3 protein: CASSLGVSAPSGYTF

V gene: TRBV6-1
J gene: TRBJ2-7
D gene: .
clone size: .
CDR3 DNA: TGTGCCAGCAGTGAGGACTCTACCTACGAGCAGTACTTC
CDR3 protein: CASSEDSTYEQYF